These 24 T cell receptor beta chains share one sample of origin, sequenced in a study of cytomegalovirus exposure and HLA in healthy donors. With 60 Vbeta and 13 Jbeta primers, the PCR was carried out. The table came from immunoSEQ multiplex PCR; TCRdb's copy has only in-frame clones and leaves some out. The data hold some 91,000 clones, with roughly 86% observed a single time. The sequencing sample was made of PBMCs. Receptor source: a man between 25 and 39 years old in good health and CMV-seropositive.

V gene TRBV10-1 combines with J gene TRBJ2-3; 11 nucleotides agree with TRBD1. J lost 4 bases, V lost 5 bases, and 2 bases had no gene match. Germline CDR1 WNHNN, CDR2 SYGVQD (reference sequence). CDR3 length: 14 residues. CDR3 amino acids: CASSPGQGADTQYF. CDR3 nucleotide sequence: TGCGCCAGCAGTCCGGGACAGGGGGCAGATACGCAGTATTTT.

This chain uses TRBV28 with TRBJ2-7, with 12 bases aligning to TRBD1. The CDR3 loop spans 16 amino acids. The V gene's germline CDR1 is MDHEN and CDR2 SYDVKM. With V trimmed by 6 bases and J by 6 bases, 12 bases remained unmatched. In DNA form, the CDR3 reads TGTGCCAGCAGCGCTACTCCGGGGACAGGGGGCACCGAGCAGTACTTC. Its protein is CASSATPGTGGTEQYF.

The chain's CDR3 is CASIQDSTNTGELFF. The CDR3 nucleotides read TGTGCCAGCATTCAGGACAGTACGAACACCGGGGAGCTGTTTTTT. V gene TRBV2 combines with J gene TRBJ2-2; TRBD1 might be the D (6 bases). Trimming pared 7 bases from V and 0 bases from J, leaving 12 bases between. Germline CDR1 reads SNHLY; CDR2 reads FYNNEI. The CDR3 runs 15 residues.

V is TRBV6-5 and J is TRBJ2-1; TRBD2 aligns across 8 bases. The CDR3 has 15 amino acids. CDR1 and CDR2 (germline): MNHEY, SVGAGI. Trimming removed 4 bases from V and 7 bases from J; junction bases left unmatched: 9. The CDR3 loop is CASSWNGRAGNEQFF. The CDR3, as DNA: TGTGCCAGCAGTTGGAACGGGAGGGCCGGAAATGAGCAGTTCTTC.

This clone came up once. This rearrangement joins TRBV18 to TRBJ2-3; the D gene is possibly TRBD2 (5 bases). CDR3 length equals 16 residues. Trimming took 2 bases from V and 1 from J, leaving 13 bases between them. From germline, CDR1 is KGHSH and CDR2 LQKENI. The CDR3 region has the DNA TGTGCCAGCTCACCAGAGAGTGGACTCCGCACAGATACGCAGTATTTT. Protein sequence: CASSPESGLRTDTQYF.

J is TRBJ2-3 and V is TRBV28, with a possible D match to TRBD1 (6 bases). V was clipped by 2 bases and J by 3 bases, with 9 bases between them. The V gene's germline CDR1 is MDHEN and CDR2 SYDVKM. The CDR3 has 14 residues. The CDR3, as DNA: TGTGCCAGCAGTTTAAGGGGGAGTACAGATACGCAGTATTTT. It yields the protein CASSLRGSTDTQYF.

The genes are TRBV5-8 and TRBJ1-2; possibly TRBD1 for D (6 bases). The CDR3 length is 13 residues. The germline V gene encodes CDR1 SGHTS and CDR2 YDEGEE. Trimming pared 2 bases from V and 4 bases from J, leaving 9 bases between. CDR3 loop: CASSFAQGYGYTF. The CDR3 coding sequence is TGTGCCAGCAGCTTTGCACAGGGCTATGGCTACACCTTC.

J is TRBJ2-1 and V is TRBV11-2; 10 bases are a match to TRBD2. The CDR3 contains 16 residues. CDR1 is SGHAT, CDR2 FQNNGV, per germline. The junction had 10 bases not matched to a gene; V was cut back by 4 bases and J by 7 bases. The CDR3 sequence is CASSSQAGGPWNEQFF. The CDR3 coding sequence is TGTGCCAGCAGCTCCCAAGCGGGAGGGCCCTGGAATGAGCAGTTCTTC.

V gene TRBV19 combines with J gene TRBJ2-1; TRBD2 agrees at 9 bases. Germline V CDR1 and CDR2: LNHDA, SQIVND (reference sequence). The CDR3 consists of 14 residues. The J segment lost 6 bases and the V segment lost 7 bases, leaving 7 bases of the junction unmatched. CDR3 loop: CASTSAGGTNEQFF. The CDR3 region has the DNA TGTGCCAGTACTAGCGCGGGAGGGACCAATGAGCAGTTCTTC.

In its sample, this clone was seen a few times. In DNA form, the CDR3 reads TGCGCCAGCAGCCCCCCGGTACGGGAAGTGGCTACGCAGTATTTT. Translating gives CASSPPVREVATQYF. The J gene is TRBJ2-3, the V gene TRBV5-1; TRBD2 might be the D (5 bases). Germline values: CDR1 SGHRS, CDR2 YFSETQ. Trimming left V 4 bases short and J 8 bases short, with 20 bases between. This CDR3 spans 15 amino acids.

J is TRBJ2-3 and V is TRBV27, with no clear D. V dropped 5 bases and J dropped 2 bases, with 14 bases sitting between them. Germline V gene sequence: CDR1 MNHEY, CDR2 SMNVEV (reference sequence). The CDR3 runs 15 residues. The CDR3 coding sequence is TGTGCCAGCAGTCCATCGAGCCCTCACACAGATACGCAGTATTTT. This gives the protein CASSPSSPHTDTQYF.

The chain combines TRBV28 with TRBJ2-1, with 7 bases matching TRBD2. This CDR3 is built from 14 residues. Trimming removed 2 bases from V and 3 bases from J; junction bases left unmatched: 1. Per the germline V gene, CDR1 is MDHEN and CDR2 is SYDVKM. CDR3 in amino acids: CASSLGGGYNEQFF. Written as DNA, the CDR3 is TGTGCCAGCAGTTTAGGGGGGGGCTACAATGAGCAGTTCTTC.

The chain combines TRBV29-1 with TRBJ2-7; D is perhaps TRBD2 (5 bases). In germline, CDR1 is SQVTM, CDR2 ANQGSEA. Trimming left V 4 bases short and J 0 bases short, with 7 bases between. This CDR3 contains 12 residues. In DNA form, the CDR3 reads TGCAGCGTTGTACGGGACTCCTACGAGCAGTACTTC. Protein: CSVVRDSYEQYF.

This clone has a handful of counts. The rearrangement uses TRBV27 and TRBJ2-2; no clear D. This CDR3 region has 12 residues. From germline, CDR1 is MNHEY and CDR2 SMNVEV (reference sequence). With 3 bases removed from V and 6 bases from J, the gap between germline ends came to 5 bases. In nucleotides, the CDR3 is TGTGCCAGCAGTTTCTTCCCCGGGGAGCTGTTTTTT. Its translation is CASSFFPGELFF.

This chain connects TRBV29-1 to TRBJ1-5; a weak D match, TRBD1 (5 bases). The length of the CDR3 is 13 residues. Trimming removed 5 bases from V and 7 bases from J, with 15 bases in between. Germline CDR1 is SQVTM and CDR2 is ANQGSEA. DNA for the CDR3: TGCAGCGTTTCGGTAGGGGAGGGGCAGCCCCAGCATTTT. Protein: CSVSVGEGQPQHF.

This clone was counted between two and nine times. The chain joins TRBV4-1 to TRBJ2-7; 9 nucleotides agree with TRBD2. V trimming: 0 bases; J trimming: 1 base; junction bases outside the gene matches: 7. This CDR3 spans 17 amino acids. The germline V gene has CDR1 MGHRA and CDR2 YSYEKL. CDR3 bases: TGCGCCAGCAGCCAAGAATACAGGACTAGCGCTTCCTACGAGCAGTACTTC. Translated: CASSQEYRTSASYEQYF.

V is TRBV11-2 and J is TRBJ1-2; TRBD1 might be the D (5 bases). Per germline, CDR1 SGHAT and CDR2 FQNNGV. Trimming removed 7 bases from V and 8 bases from J, with 23 bases in between. The CDR3 is made up of 15 amino acids. CDR3 coding DNA: TGTGCCAGCAACCCCCTTACGGGGGTATTCCGGGGCTACACCTTC. This gives the protein CASNPLTGVFRGYTF. Complete variable domain (other parts from reference TRBV11-2 and TRBJ1-2): EAGVAQSPRYKIIEKRQSVAFWCNPISGHATLYWYQQILGQGPKLLIQFQNNGVVDDSQLPKDRFSAERLKGVDSTLKIQPAKLEDSAVYLCASNPLTGVFRGYTFGSGTRLTVV.

Only a few counts were recorded for this clone. The V call is TRBV7-9, the J call TRBJ2-3; D may be TRBD1 (6 bases). Germline V gives CDR1 SEHNR, CDR2 FQNEAQ (reference sequence). Trimming shortened V by 3 bases and J by 1 base, and 11 bases separated the two germline ends. The CDR3 consists of 15 residues. CDR3 sequence: CASSFWAGGTDTQYF. The CDR3 region has the DNA TGTGCCAGCAGCTTTTGGGCAGGGGGCACAGATACGCAGTATTTT. Supplemented by reference TRBV7-9 and TRBJ2-3, the full variable domain reads DTGVSQNPRHKITKRGQNVTFRCDPISEHNRLYWYRQTLGQGPEFLTYFQNEAQLEKSRLLSDRFSAERPKGSFSTLEIQRTEQGDSAMYLCASSFWAGGTDTQYFGPGTRLTVL.

The chain combines TRBV5-1 with TRBJ1-4, with 7 bases matching TRBD1. The germline gives CDR1 SGHRS, CDR2 YFSETQ. This CDR3 contains 16 residues. The V segment lost 3 bases and the J segment 4 bases; nucleotides outside the gene matches: 9. The CDR3 bases are TGCGCCAGCAGCTCCAATACAGGGGCCCTTAATGAAAAACTGTTTTTT. Protein sequence: CASSSNTGALNEKLFF.

The rearrangement links TRBV6-6 to TRBJ2-1; a weak D match, TRBD1 (6 bases). V was pared by 2 bases and J by 7 bases, with 18 bases between. The CDR3 extends over 16 amino acids. Germline assignment: CDR1 MNHNY and CDR2 SVGAGI (reference sequence). This CDR3 is CASSYKALGQFNEQFF. The CDR3 bases are TGTGCCAGCAGTTACAAAGCGCTTGGACAGTTTAATGAGCAGTTCTTC.

The chain is built from TRBV10-3 and TRBJ2-7, with D perhaps matching TRBD1 (6 bases). From germline, CDR1 is ENHRY and CDR2 SYGVKD. V dropped 0 bases and J dropped 7 bases, with 10 bases sitting between them. This CDR3 has 13 amino acids. Written as DNA, the CDR3 is TGTGCCATCAGTGAGTCGGCCCAGGGGGAGCAGTACTTC. Its translation is CAISESAQGEQYF.

This clone appeared a few times. V is TRBV28 and J is TRBJ2-5; D is unclear. The germline V gene encodes CDR1 MDHEN and CDR2 SYDVKM. V lost 3 bases, J lost 7 bases, and 12 bases lay in between. The CDR3 is made up of 13 amino acids. The CDR3 DNA follows: TGTGCCAGCAGTTTTCAGCAGTCAGGGACCCAGTACTTC. This gives the protein CASSFQQSGTQYF.

The V call is TRBV30, the J call TRBJ1-4, with 7 bases aligning to TRBD1. The V gene end was trimmed by 3 bases and the J gene end by 3 bases; junction bases not matched to a gene: 7. CDR1 is GTSNPN and CDR2 is SVGIG in the germline V gene (reference sequence). The CDR3 is 15 amino acids. CDR3 region: CAWRIRDRPNEKLFF. The CDR3 DNA reads as TGTGCCTGGAGGATTAGGGACAGACCTAATGAAAAACTGTTTTTT. Filled out from reference TRBV30 and TRBJ1-4, the complete variable domain reads SQTIHQWPATLVQPVGSPLSLECTVEGTSNPNLYWYRQAAGRGLQLLFYSVGIGQISSEVPQNLSASRPQDRQFILSSKKLLLSDSGFYLCAWRIRDRPNEKLFFGSGTQLSVL.

The J gene is TRBJ1-4, the V gene TRBV28; 8 nucleotides line up with TRBD1. Germline V gives CDR1 MDHEN, CDR2 SYDVKM. V trimming: 6 bases; J trimming: 11 bases; junction bases outside the gene matches: 17. The CDR3 covers 16 residues. The chain's CDR3 is CASSLPGQGGLFKLFF. The CDR3 DNA is TGTGCCAGCAGCCTTCCCGGACAGGGAGGACTCTTTAAACTGTTTTTT.